This TCR beta chain is from a study of cytomegalovirus exposure and HLA in healthy donors. Regarding the study as a whole: Prior analysis indicated that the majority of TCR beta V segments exhibited productivity approximately 90% or approximately 30% of the time.

CDR3 size: 11 residues. A note on this clone: Its antigen is as yet unknown.

60 Vbeta and 13 Jbeta primers were used in PCR. The repertoire was sequenced with immunoSEQ multiplex PCR; TCRdb's copy has only in-frame clones and lacks some. The repertoire holds roughly 150,000 clones, with 70% to 85% as singletons. This rearrangement joins TRBV21-1 to TRBJ2-7; TRBD2 is the table's D call and was not checked against the DNA. TRBV21-1 is a pseudogene locus. The material sequenced was PBMCs. This receptor was identified in a male donor in good health and CMV-seronegative. In DNA, the CDR3 is TGTGCCAGCAGCAAACGCGACGAGCAGTACTTC. Its protein is CASSKRDEQYF.